The next 14 T cell receptor beta chains were all read from a single sample in a study of human T cells and chemical hapten exposure. TCRdb re-called the RACE reads through MiXCR, storing one row per CDR3 protein. The sample comprises roughly 380,000 distinct CDR3 sequences, approximately 5% of which are singletons, and 2% to 3% rests with the top ten. Described time point: pre-sensitization, week 0. Sample treatment: therapeutic diphenylcyclopropenone sensitization with weekly scalp DPC. The sample was whole blood, taken in connection with sensitization to the hapten diphenylcyclopropenone (DPC). The receptors derive from a woman between 45 and 60 years old with alopecia areata. Some clones in this sample may be carry-over from other donors' samples.

This clonotype occurred many times. The chain joins TRBV9 to TRBJ2-3; D is undetermined. Trimming pared 3 bases from V and 2 bases from J, leaving 13 bases between. This CDR3 is built from 15 residues. Looked up from germline, CDR1 is SGDLS and CDR2 is YYNGEE. This chain's CDR3 is CASSDPRADTDTQYF. As DNA, the CDR3 is TGTGCCAGCAGCGACCCCCGAGCAGACACAGATACGCAGTATTTT.

This clonotype appeared many times. The chain has TRBV15 and TRBJ2-1; a possible D gene is TRBD2 (6 bases). The CDR3 contains 15 residues. Germline loops: CDR1 LNHNV, CDR2 YYDKDF (reference sequence). Between the trimmed V and J ends, which lost 0 bases and 10 bases, there was a span of 16 bases. CDR3: CATSRDKSGVAEQFF. CDR3 coding DNA: TGTGCCACCAGCAGAGATAAATCGGGGGTGGCGGAGCAGTTCTTC.

This clonotype appeared a few times. The chain is built from TRBV3-1 and TRBJ2-5, with 9 bases identical to TRBD2. Germline CDR1 and CDR2: LGHDT and YNNKEL (reference sequence). With V trimmed by 2 bases and J by 5 bases, 6 bases remained unmatched. This CDR3 is built from 15 residues. The CDR3 nucleotides are TGTGCCAGCAGCCAACGGGCGGGGGGGCCTGAGACCCAGTACTTC. Translated, it gives CASSQRAGGPETQYF.

A remark on this clonotype: It may be a read error: a sequence one base away is much more abundant. The CDR3 is CDSSLDWGRNEAFF. The DNA for the CDR3 is TGTGACAGCAGCTTAGACTGGGGGCGGAATGAAGCTTTCTTT. The chain carries TRBV7-9 and TRBJ1-1; tentative D call: TRBD1 (6 bases). CDR3 length: 14 amino acids. Germline V gene lookup returns CDR1 SEHNR and CDR2 FQNEAQ (reference sequence).

This clonotype was counted many times. The rearrangement joins TRBV10-3 to TRBJ2-3; unclear D gene. The CDR3 is 12 amino acids. Germline CDR1 and CDR2: ENHRY and SYGVKD. V lost 3 bases, J lost 5 bases, and 6 bases lay in between. The CDR3 is CAISDRRDTQYF. The DNA for the CDR3 is TGTGCCATCAGTGACAGAAGAGATACGCAGTATTTT.

The sample holds a few counts of this clonotype. J is TRBJ2-3 and V is TRBV7-9, with D unclear. This CDR3 is 14 amino acids long. Trimming took 1 base from V and 7 from J, leaving 12 bases between them. The germline V gene has CDR1 SEHNR and CDR2 FQNEAQ (reference sequence). The CDR3 DNA reads as TGTGCCAGCAGCTTAGGGGCCACGGAGAATACGCAGTATTTT. Translating gives CASSLGATENTQYF.

The J gene is TRBJ2-2, the V gene TRBV24-1; D unclear. Germline lookup yields CDR1 KGHDR and CDR2 SFDVKD. Trimming cost V 5 bases and J 0 bases, with 6 bases left between them. The CDR3 runs 14 residues. This CDR3 reads CATSAEANTGELFF. The CDR3 nucleotides read TGTGCCACCAGTGCCGAAGCGAACACCGGGGAGCTGTTTTTT.

The rearrangement uses TRBV12-3 or TRBV12-4 and TRBJ2-1, with 9 bases fitting TRBD1. This CDR3 spans 14 amino acids. J lost 8 bases, V lost 4 bases, and 6 bases had no gene match. CDR3 region: CASSSNRGRDEQFF. The CDR3 bases are TGTGCCAGCAGTTCAAACAGGGGGCGGGATGAGCAGTTCTTC.

This clonotype was found many times. V is TRBV18 and J is TRBJ1-5; D gene ambiguous. The germline CDR1 and CDR2 sequences are KGHSH and LQKENI. The CDR3 has 16 residues. V was cut by 0 bases and J by 0 bases, with 9 bases left in between. The CDR3 DNA sequence: TGTGCCAGCTCACCACCCCCTTTTTATAGCAATCAGCCCCAGCATTTT. It encodes CASSPPPFYSNQPQHF.

This clonotype was seen ten or more times. The chain recombines TRBV13 with TRBJ2-6; D gene uncertain. The CDR3 has 16 residues. V was shortened by 2 bases and J by 4 bases, with 12 bases between the two germline ends. The germline V gene has CDR1 PRHDT and CDR2 FYEKMQ (reference sequence). CDR3 in DNA: TGTGCCAGCAGCTTAATGCCCCCGGACGGGGCCAACGTCCTGACTTTC. Translation: CASSLMPPDGANVLTF.

This clonotype came up many times. The chain recombines TRBV12-3 or TRBV12-4 with TRBJ1-1; no definite D call. V lost 7 bases, J lost 2 bases, and 14 bases lay in between. This CDR3 spans 14 amino acids. CDR3 DNA sequence: TGTGCCAGCACCCAATCGACGGGTAACACTGAAGCTTTCTTT. Residues: CASTQSTGNTEAFF.

In this sample, this clonotype turned up many times. The chain links TRBV12-3 or TRBV12-4 to TRBJ2-1; D gene ambiguous. Trimming stripped 1 base from V and 9 bases from J, with 7 bases between. CDR3 length: 12 residues. The CDR3 nucleotides are TGTGCCAGCAGTTTAGGGGTACGTGAGCAGTTCTTC. Translating gives CASSLGVREQFF.

This clonotype was seen more than once but under ten times. CDR3 sequence: CASTPPRAGNVLTF. The CDR3, as DNA: TGTGCCAGCACCCCCCCCCGGGCCGGCAACGTCCTGACTTTC. This rearrangement joins TRBV12-3 or TRBV12-4 to TRBJ2-6; D gene ambiguous. With 7 bases removed from V and 9 bases from J, the gap between germline ends came to 16 bases. The CDR3 sequence is 14 residues long.

This clonotype was recorded at least ten times. The CDR3 region is CSARGGPPNEQFF. In nucleotides, the CDR3 is TGCAGTGCTAGGGGCGGGCCACCGAATGAGCAGTTCTTC. This chain joins TRBV20-1 and TRBJ2-1; perhaps TRBD2 as D (5 bases). The CDR3 is made up of 13 amino acids. Trimming removed 3 bases from V and 7 bases from J, with 13 bases in between. CDR1 is DFQATT and CDR2 is SNEGSKA in the germline V gene (reference sequence).